Listed below are T cell receptor beta chains from one sample, sequenced in a study of cytomegalovirus exposure and HLA in healthy donors. Profiling relied on immunoSEQ multiplex PCR, and the TCRdb table lists in-frame clones only, not all of them. The sample yields fewer than 200,000 clones, about 81% seen once. The sequenced sample consisted of PBMCs. These receptors came from a girl aged 10 to 17 in good health and CMV-seropositive. The CDR3 runs from the conserved cysteine through the conserved F or W. The order of the fields is D gene, J gene, clone size, V gene, CDR3 DNA, CDR3 protein. D genes are given only for firm matches. Clone size is stated in some rows and not others, as once, few, many or a class when expanded.

NA,TRBJ1-5,NA,TRBV28,TGTGCCAGCACGGAAGGACTTCCTAATCAGCCCCAGCATTTT,CASTEGLPNQPQHF
NA,TRBJ2-3,once,TRBV5-1,TGCGCCAGCAGCTTAGGACAGAGCACAGATACGCAGTATTTT,CASSLGQSTDTQYF
NA,TRBJ2-1,NA,TRBV29-1,TGCAGCGTTTCCAGCGGACAGCGGAGCGGGGTCAATGAGCAGTTCTTC,CSVSSGQRSGVNEQFF
NA,TRBJ1-1,NA,TRBV7-7,TGTGCTAGCAGCTCAGGACTTAACACTGAAGCTTTCTTT,CASSSGLNTEAFF
TRBD1,TRBJ1-1,NA,TRBV18,TGTGCCAGCTCACCGTCCGGACAGGACACTGAAGCTTTCTTT,CASSPSGQDTEAFF
TRBD1,TRBJ1-1,few,TRBV28,TGTGCCAGCAGTACAGGGGGCGGGACTGAAGCTTTCTTT,CASSTGGGTEAFF
NA,TRBJ1-4,NA,TRBV27,TGTGCCAGCAGTTTAAAAGGCGGGGGCGCCTATGAAAAACTGTTTTTT,CASSLKGGGAYEKLFF
TRBD1,TRBJ1-4,NA,TRBV28,TGTGCCAGCAGGACAACGACAGGGGGCGAAAAACTGTTTTTT,CASRTTTGGEKLFF
TRBD1,TRBJ2-7,NA,TRBV25-1,TGTGCCAGCAGTGGAAATTCCGGGACAGGGGGCGAGCAGTACTTC,CASSGNSGTGGEQYF
NA,TRBJ1-1,NA,TRBV5-1,TGCGCCAGCCGGGAACCGACGGACACTGAAGCTTTCTTT,CASREPTDTEAFF
TRBD1,TRBJ1-1,NA,TRBV6-6,TGTGCCAGCAGTGACCCTGACAGGGGCATTGGAGCTTTCTTT,CASSDPDRGIGAFF
TRBD2,TRBJ2-3,NA,TRBV9,TGTGCCAGCAGCCTATCCATCGGGCTAGCGGGGGGTTCAGATACGCAGTATTTT,CASSLSIGLAGGSDTQYF
TRBD1,TRBJ1-3,NA,TRBV19,TGTGCCAGTAGTATAGTTTCTTACAGGGGATGGAACACCATATATTTT,CASSIVSYRGWNTIYF
NA,TRBJ1-2,once,TRBV28,TGTGCCAGCAGTTACAGCACGGGGAGAAGAGGCTACACCTTC,CASSYSTGRRGYTF
TRBD1,TRBJ2-1,NA,TRBV2,TGTGCCAGCAGTGAGGACGAAGGGGGCCATGAGCAGTTCTTC,CASSEDEGGHEQFF
NA,TRBJ1-2,NA,TRBV28,TGTGCCAGCAGCGTCAGGGCCTATGGCTACCCCTTC,CASSVRAYGYPF
NA,TRBJ2-1,NA,TRBV2,TGTGCCAGCCTCGGGATTAACTACAATGAGCAGTTCTTC,CASLGINYNEQFF
TRBD2,TRBJ2-1,NA,TRBV6-5,TGTGCCAGCAGTTACTCGATGGCTACTGGACTAGCCCTGTTCTTC,CASSYSMATGLALFF
NA,TRBJ2-7,NA,TRBV28,TGTGCCAGCAGCTTCAGGGGTGAGGCCTACGAGCAGTACTTC,CASSFRGEAYEQYF